This T cell receptor (beta chain) is drawn from a study of blood T cells in healthy people across ages. Concerning this clonotype itself: One end of the junction fails to match germline, which may point to a read error.

Together with a sample-barcoded 5' primer, a J-beta primer mix was included in a second PCR lasting about 6 to 11 cycles. TCRdb processed the 5' RACE reads anew with MiXCR; each CDR3 protein has one entry. The data show 650,000 to 1,000,000 distinct CDR3 sequences, roughly 40% seen once. CDR3 length: 15 amino acids. The sample comprised blood. The source of this sequence is a man in his late teens or twenties in good health. This chain connects TRBV12-3 or TRBV12-4 to TRBJ1-2; the D gene is possibly TRBD1 (6 bases). The CDR3 bases are TGTGCCAGCAGCTTAGCAGGGGTCCGGGATGAGGGCTACACCTTC. It codes for CASSLAGVRDEGYTF.